Following are 20 T cell receptor beta chains from one sample sequenced in a study of blood T cell repertoires in COVID-19. The repertoire was sequenced with immunoSEQ multiplex PCR; TCRdb's copy has only in-frame clones and lacks some. The repertoire has approximately 140,000 clones, around three quarters of them found once; the top ten carry around 14%. The sequenced sample consisted of peripheral blood. The receptors shown here come from a man older than 75 with acute or convalescent COVID-19.

This clone was counted between two and nine times. The chain employs TRBV7-2 and TRBJ2-5; 10 bases line up with TRBD2. Trimming removed 5 bases from V and 5 bases from J; junction bases left unmatched: 5. The CDR3 has 14 residues. The germline CDR1 and CDR2 sequences are SGHTA and FQGNSA. In DNA form, the CDR3 reads TGTGCCAGCAGCCATAGCGGGGGGAAGGAGACCCAGTACTTC. Translating it yields CASSHSGGKETQYF. Drawing the rest from reference TRBV7-2 and TRBJ2-5, the complete variable domain is GAGVSQSPSNKVTEKGKDVELRCDPISGHTALYWYRQSLGQGLEFLIYFQGNSAPDKSGLPSDRFSAERTGGSVSTLTIQRTQQEDSAVYLCASSHSGGKETQYFGPGTRLLVL.

The V and J genes are TRBV27 and TRBJ1-4; D is ambiguous. The V and J ends lost 7 bases and 0 bases respectively, with 15 bases between them. This CDR3 region has 16 residues. Germline V lookup: CDR1 MNHEY, CDR2 SMNVEV (reference sequence). DNA for the CDR3: TGTGCCAGCACCCCCCCCGACAAGACAACTAATGAAAAACTGTTTTTT. Translation gives CASTPPDKTTNEKLFF.

The chain has TRBV2 and TRBJ2-5, with D unclear. The CDR3 is 12 residues long. CDR1 is SNHLY, CDR2 FYNNEI, per germline. The V gene lost 7 bases and the J gene lost 7 bases, with 13 bases spanning the gap. In DNA, the CDR3 is TGTGCCAGCAATGAGGCTGCAAGGACCCAGTACTTC. Encoded protein: CASNEAARTQYF.

The genes are TRBV5-1 and TRBJ1-5, with a tentative D call TRBD1 (6 bases). The CDR3 is 15 residues long. Germline values: CDR1 SGHRS, CDR2 YFSETQ. Trimming left V 4 bases short and J 3 bases short, with 14 bases between. The chain's CDR3 is CASSPGPGANQPQHF. The CDR3 DNA reads as TGCGCCAGCAGCCCGGGCCCAGGGGCCAATCAGCCCCAGCATTTT.

The rearrangement links TRBV15 to TRBJ2-4; the D gene is possibly TRBD1 (6 bases). Germline V CDR1 and CDR2: LNHNV, YYDKDF (reference sequence). The CDR3 loop spans 15 amino acids. Trimming cost V 5 bases and J 0 bases, with 11 bases left between them. The CDR3 reads CATSGGTTAKNIQYF. The CDR3 region has the DNA TGTGCCACCAGCGGGGGCACCACAGCCAAAAACATTCAGTACTTC.

The CDR3 DNA sequence: TGTGCCAGCAGCTTCAGGGTCGGCTACACCTTC. This encodes CASSFRVGYTF. The chain carries TRBV5-6 and TRBJ1-2, with D perhaps TRBD1 (5 bases). Trimming pared 2 bases from V and 8 bases from J, leaving 7 bases between. CDR1 and CDR2 (germline): SGHDT, YYEEEE. The CDR3 runs to 11 residues.

J is TRBJ2-3 and V is TRBV19; tentative D call: TRBD2 (6 bases). The length of the CDR3 is 15 residues. Trimming removed 5 bases from V and 0 bases from J, with 12 bases in between. Germline CDR1 and CDR2: LNHDA and SQIVND (reference sequence). CDR3 DNA sequence: TGTGCCAGTAGTTTACGACTAGTTAGCACAGATACGCAGTATTTT. Encoded protein: CASSLRLVSTDTQYF.

The V and J genes are TRBV3-1 (or the pseudogene TRBV3-2) and TRBJ1-5, with D maybe TRBD1 (6 bases). The CDR3 is made up of 13 amino acids. CDR1 LGHDT and CDR2 YNNKEL come from the germline V gene (reference sequence). The V end was cut by 4 bases, the J end by 4 bases, with 8 bases between. The CDR3 region is CASSLTGNQPQHF. DNA of the CDR3: TGTGCCAGCAGCCTTACAGGGAATCAGCCCCAGCATTTT.

The V and J genes are TRBV5-1 and TRBJ2-1, with D possibly matching TRBD1 (5 bases). The CDR3 has 15 amino acids. V was trimmed by 1 base and J by 1 base, leaving 9 bases between them. From germline, CDR1 is SGHRS and CDR2 YFSETQ. The CDR3 region is CASSLPGQSYNEQFF. The CDR3 DNA sequence: TGCGCCAGCAGCTTGCCAGGGCAATCCTACAATGAGCAGTTCTTC.

V is TRBV7-9 and J is TRBJ1-4; 7 bases align to TRBD1. Germline-derived CDR1 and CDR2 are SEHNR and FQNEAQ (reference sequence). The CDR3 sequence is 17 residues long. After removal of 5 bases from V and 2 bases from J, the junction contained 11 bases not matched to a gene. The DNA for the CDR3 is TGTGCCAGCAGCCACGGACAGGAAAAAGGCACTAATGAAAAACTGTTTTTT. Protein: CASSHGQEKGTNEKLFF.

V is TRBV28 and J is TRBJ1-1; D gene uncertain. V lost 3 bases and J lost 5, with 16 bases in between. The CDR3 has 15 amino acids. The germline gives CDR1 MDHEN, CDR2 SYDVKM. The CDR3 region has the DNA TGTGCCAGCAGTTTGCGGTCGGGTGGTAAGACTGAAGCTTTCTTT. Its protein product is CASSLRSGGKTEAFF.

This clone was detected only once. This rearrangement joins TRBV28 to TRBJ1-1; tentative D call: TRBD1 (5 bases). This CDR3 comprises 13 residues. Germline CDR1 MDHEN, CDR2 SYDVKM. The ends were cut back, 7 bases at V and 3 bases at J, with 12 bases in the middle. The CDR3 is CASNRDSYTEAFF. CDR3 in DNA: TGTGCCAGCAACCGAGACAGCTACACTGAAGCTTTCTTT. The complete variable domain, with remaining parts taken from reference TRBV28 and TRBJ1-1, reads DVKVTQSSRYLVKRTGEKVFLECVQDMDHENMFWYRQDPGLGLRLIYFSYDVKMKEKGDIPEGYSVSREKKERFSLILESASTNQTSMYLCASNRDSYTEAFFGQGTRLTVV.

The rearrangement uses TRBV2 and TRBJ2-1; the match to TRBD2 covers 7 bases. The germline CDR1 and CDR2 sequences are SNHLY and FYNNEI. Trimming at V came to 4 bases and at J to 6 bases, leaving 6 bases not matched to a gene. This CDR3 comprises 14 residues. The CDR3 DNA reads TGTGCCAGCAGTGTTGGGCGGGGGTCCAATGAGCAGTTCTTC. Translated: CASSVGRGSNEQFF.

The CDR3 sequence: CASSPPGETQYF. The CDR3 DNA reads TGTGCCAGCAGTCCCCCCGGGGAGACCCAGTACTTC. The V and J genes are TRBV12-3 or TRBV12-4 and TRBJ2-5, with D unresolved. V was trimmed by 5 bases and J by 5 bases, leaving 9 bases between them. CDR3 size: 12 residues.

The rearrangement links TRBV7-8 to TRBJ1-5; no reliable D call. The germline CDR1 and CDR2 sequences are SGHVS and FQNEAQ. The CDR3 sequence is 14 residues long. The V end lost 5 bases, the J end lost 2 bases, and 10 bases lay between the germline ends. DNA for the CDR3: TGTGCCAGCAGCCCCGCGGCCGGCAATCAGCCCCAGCATTTT. The encoded protein is CASSPAAGNQPQHF. The whole variable domain, remainder taken from reference TRBV7-8 and TRBJ1-5, is GAGVSQSPRYKVAKRGQDVALRCDPISGHVSLFWYQQALGQGPEFLTYFQNEAQLDKSGLPSDRFFAERPEGSVSTLKIQRTQQEDSAVYLCASSPAAGNQPQHFGDGTRLSIL.

The rearrangement links TRBV9 to TRBJ1-2; TRBD1 matches 8 bases. This CDR3 region has 16 residues. V gave up 3 bases and J gave up 4 bases; unmatched junction bases: 11. The germline V gene encodes CDR1 SGDLS and CDR2 YYNGEE. This chain's CDR3 is CASSDSGQDSLYGYTF. The CDR3, as DNA: TGTGCCAGCAGCGACTCGGGACAGGACTCACTCTATGGCTACACCTTC.

This sequence joins TRBV5-1 and TRBJ2-3, with D possibly TRBD2 on 6 matching bases. CDR3 length: 14 residues. V was cut by 4 bases and J by 0 bases, with 9 bases left in between. CDR1 is SGHRS and CDR2 is YFSETQ in the germline V gene. In DNA form, the CDR3 reads TGCGCCAGCAGCACCGGAGGGAGCACAGATACGCAGTATTTT. Its translation is CASSTGGSTDTQYF.

This clone was counted once. The CDR3 is CASSLMGPSGGALYETQYF. CDR3 sequence (DNA): TGTGCCAGCAGCTTAATGGGTCCTAGCGGGGGGGCCTTATATGAGACCCAGTACTTC. This sequence joins TRBV7-3 and TRBJ2-5; TRBD2 aligns across 12 bases. The V segment lost 1 base and the J segment 5 bases; nucleotides outside the gene matches: 14. Germline V gene lookup returns CDR1 SGHTA and CDR2 FQGTGA. The CDR3 contains 19 residues.

This chain uses TRBV10-2 with TRBJ2-1; D remains unclear. V lost 4 bases and J lost 2, with 9 bases in between. Looked up from germline, CDR1 is WSHSY and CDR2 is SAAADI. This CDR3 spans 14 amino acids. CDR3 sequence: CASSATEAYNEQFF. CDR3 in DNA: TGCGCCAGCAGTGCTACAGAAGCCTACAATGAGCAGTTCTTC.

The rearrangement joins TRBV16 to TRBJ1-1; maybe TRBD1 (5 bases). The germline V gene encodes CDR1 KGHSY and CDR2 FQNENV. V was clipped by 8 bases and J by 0 bases, with 13 bases between them. This CDR3 region has 14 residues. DNA for the CDR3: TGTGCCAGCTCTGGGGACTGGATGAACACTGAAGCTTTCTTT. As protein: CASSGDWMNTEAFF.